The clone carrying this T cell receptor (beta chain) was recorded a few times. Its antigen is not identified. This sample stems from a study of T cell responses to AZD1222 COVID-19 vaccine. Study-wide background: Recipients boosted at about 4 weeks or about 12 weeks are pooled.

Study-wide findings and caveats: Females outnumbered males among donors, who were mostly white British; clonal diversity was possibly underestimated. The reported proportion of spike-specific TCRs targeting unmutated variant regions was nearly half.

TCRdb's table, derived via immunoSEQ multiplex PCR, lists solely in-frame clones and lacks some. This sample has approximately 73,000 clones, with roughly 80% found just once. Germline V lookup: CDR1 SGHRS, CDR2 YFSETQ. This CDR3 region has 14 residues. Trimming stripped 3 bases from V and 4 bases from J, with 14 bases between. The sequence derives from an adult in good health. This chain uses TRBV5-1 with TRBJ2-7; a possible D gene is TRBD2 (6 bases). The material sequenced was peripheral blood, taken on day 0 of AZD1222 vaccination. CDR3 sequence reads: CASSWDTSSYEQYF. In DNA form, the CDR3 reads TGCGCCAGCAGCTGGGATACTAGCTCGTACGAGCAGTACTTC.